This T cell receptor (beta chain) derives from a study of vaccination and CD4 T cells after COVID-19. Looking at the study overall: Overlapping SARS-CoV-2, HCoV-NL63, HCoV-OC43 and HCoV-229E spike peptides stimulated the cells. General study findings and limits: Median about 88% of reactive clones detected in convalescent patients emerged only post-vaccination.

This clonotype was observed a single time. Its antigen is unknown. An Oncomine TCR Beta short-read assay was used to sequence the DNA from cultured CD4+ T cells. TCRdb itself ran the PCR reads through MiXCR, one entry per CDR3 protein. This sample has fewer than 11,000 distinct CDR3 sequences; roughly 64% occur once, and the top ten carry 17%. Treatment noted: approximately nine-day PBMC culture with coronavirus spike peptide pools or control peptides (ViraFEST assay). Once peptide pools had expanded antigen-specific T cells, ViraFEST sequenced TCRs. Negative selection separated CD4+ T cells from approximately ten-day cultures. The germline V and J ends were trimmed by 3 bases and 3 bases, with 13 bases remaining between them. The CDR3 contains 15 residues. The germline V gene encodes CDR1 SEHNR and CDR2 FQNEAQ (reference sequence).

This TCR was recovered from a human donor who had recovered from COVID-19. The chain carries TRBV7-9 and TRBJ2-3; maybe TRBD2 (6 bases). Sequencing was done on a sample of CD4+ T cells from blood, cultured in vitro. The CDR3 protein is CASSFRQGGTDTQYF. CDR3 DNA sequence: TGTGCCAGCAGCTTCAGGCAGGGAGGTACAGATACGCAGTATTTT. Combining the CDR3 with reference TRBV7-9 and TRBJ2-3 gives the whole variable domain DTGVSQNPRHKITKRGQNVTFRCDPISEHNRLYWYRQTLGQGPEFLTYFQNEAQLEKSRLLSDRFSAERPKGSFSTLEIQRTEQGDSAMYLCASSFRQGGTDTQYFGPGTRLTVL.